This section outlines one T cell receptor beta chain sequence together with its context. The sample comes from a study of T cell responses to AZD1222 COVID-19 vaccine. Trimming cost V 2 bases and J 9 bases, with 11 bases left between them. CDR1 is SGHAT, CDR2 FQNNGV, per germline. The CDR3 length is 13 residues. Using immunoSEQ multiplex PCR, the repertoire was profiled, and TCRdb retains in-frame clones only, with some absent. This table has roughly 93,000 clones, 70% to 90% appearing once. The sample was peripheral blood, taken on day 0 of AZD1222 vaccination. The sequence was obtained from an adult in good health. The chain links TRBV11-2 to TRBJ2-1; D is ambiguous. The CDR3 here is CASSLTEYGEQFF. DNA for the CDR3: TGTGCCAGCAGCTTAACGGAGTACGGTGAGCAGTTCTTC.